The 22 T cell receptor beta chains in this list originate from one sample, sequenced in a study of T cell responses to AZD1222 COVID-19 vaccine. Method: immunoSEQ multiplex PCR; TCRdb's copy keeps in-frame clones and lacks some. The top ten clones hold about 3.9% of a sample with 90,000 to 100,000 clones, roughly nine tenths of them seen once. This specimen consisted of peripheral blood, obtained on day 0 of AZD1222 vaccination. Receptors originate from an adult in good health.

V usage is TRBV19 and J usage is TRBJ1-1; D is uncertain. There are 14 residues in the CDR3. V was clipped by 3 bases and J by 4 bases, with 12 bases between them. Germline values: CDR1 LNHDA, CDR2 SQIVND (reference sequence). Here the CDR3 reads CASSIPGVATEAFF. CDR3 nucleotide sequence: TGTGCCAGTAGTATCCCAGGAGTTGCCACTGAAGCTTTCTTT.

This chain links TRBV27 with TRBJ1-1, with TRBD1 matching 7 bases. The V gene's germline CDR1 is MNHEY and CDR2 SMNVEV (reference sequence). V shed 3 bases and J 3 bases; nucleotides not matched to a gene: 7. The CDR3 is 15 residues long. The CDR3 reads CASSFSFTGDTEAFF. CDR3 nucleotides: TGTGCCAGCAGTTTTTCTTTTACAGGGGACACTGAAGCTTTCTTT.

The rearrangement uses TRBV3-1 (or the pseudogene TRBV3-2) and TRBJ1-6, with D maybe TRBD1 (5 bases). V was cut by 3 bases and J by 10 bases, with 16 bases left in between. Germline values: CDR1 LGHDT, CDR2 YNNKEL (reference sequence). CDR3 size: 15 residues. As DNA, the CDR3 is TGTGCCAGCAGCCAGGTAGGAGGGGCTCAATCACCCCTCCACTTT. It codes for CASSQVGGAQSPLHF.

This chain uses TRBV7-6 with TRBJ2-2, with D maybe TRBD2 (5 bases). Germline V gene sequence: CDR1 SGHVS, CDR2 FNYEAQ. The CDR3 spans 17 residues. V was clipped by 5 bases and J by 4 bases, with 20 bases between them. CDR3 bases: TGTGCCAGCAGCCCCAGAACTATGGCCGGGGTCACCGGGGAGCTGTTTTTT. This encodes CASSPRTMAGVTGELFF.

The V and J genes are TRBV19 and TRBJ2-1; D may correspond to TRBD1 or TRBD2 (5 bases each). This CDR3 has 12 residues. V gave up 5 bases and J gave up 9 bases, with 11 bases separating them. Germline V gene data show CDR1 as LNHDA and CDR2 as SQIVND (reference sequence). DNA for the CDR3: TGTGCCAGTAGTTCGGGGCGGACTGAGCAGTTCTTC. Translating it yields CASSSGRTEQFF. The variable domain in full, with the rest retrieved from reference TRBV19 and TRBJ2-1, is DGGITQSPKYLFRKEGQNVTLSCEQNLNHDAMYWYRQDPGQGLRLIYYSQIVNDFQKGDIAEGYSVSREKKESFPLTVTSAQKNPTAFYLCASSSGRTEQFFGPGTRLTVL.

On this clone: This same CDR3 is encoded by further DNA sequences in the sample. The chain combines TRBV5-1 with TRBJ1-1, with TRBD1 matching 7 bases. The CDR3 has 14 amino acids. V lost 5 bases and J lost 0; bases outside the gene matches: 4. The germline V gene encodes CDR1 SGHRS and CDR2 YFSETQ. CDR3 nucleotides: TGCGCCAGCAGTCTACAGGGGATGAACACTGAAGCTTTCTTT. This translates into CASSLQGMNTEAFF.

The chain uses TRBV21-1 and TRBJ1-3; the tabulated D call, TRBD1, remains unverified against the DNA. TRBV21-1 is deemed a pseudogene. The CDR3 is 16 residues long. This chain's CDR3 is CASSSGTASPRNTIYF. CDR3 nucleotides: TGTGCCAGCAGCTCCGGGACAGCCAGTCCCCGAAACACCATATATTTT.

The rearrangement uses TRBV5-1 and TRBJ2-5; 8 bases are a match to TRBD1. Per germline, CDR1 SGHRS and CDR2 YFSETQ. The CDR3 is 13 amino acids. Trimming cost V 4 bases and J 3 bases; bases outside gene matches: 2. The CDR3 coding sequence is TGCGCCAGCAGCCTGGACAGGGAAGAGACCCAGTACTTC. Translated: CASSLDREETQYF.

V gene TRBV4-1 combines with J gene TRBJ2-2; TRBD1 matches at 11 bases. V dropped 2 bases and J dropped 7; count of bases not matched to a gene: 6. Germline V gene data show CDR1 as MGHRA and CDR2 as YSYEKL. The CDR3 has 16 amino acids. The CDR3 here is CASSQKDRGLGGELFF. In nucleotides, the CDR3 is TGCGCCAGCAGCCAAAAGGACAGGGGGCTGGGCGGGGAGCTGTTTTTT.

The rearrangement joins TRBV7-2 to TRBJ1-5; 8 positions agree with TRBD1. Losses at the gene ends were 5 bases for V and 5 bases for J; bases not matched to a gene: 8. This CDR3 contains 15 residues. Germline V gene sequence: CDR1 SGHTA, CDR2 FQGNSA. The DNA of the CDR3 is TGTGCCAGCAGCCCAGACAGGGGAGTCCATCAGCCCCAGCATTTT. Translated: CASSPDRGVHQPQHF.

The chain joins TRBV3-1 (or the pseudogene TRBV3-2) to TRBJ1-6, with TRBD1 matching over 8 bases. This CDR3 contains 14 residues. Germline assignment: CDR1 LGHDT and CDR2 YNNKEL (reference sequence). The trim removed 4 bases at V and 10 bases at J, leaving 6 bases unmatched. In DNA, the CDR3 is TGTGCCAGCAGCCCTGGACAGGGTCGGTCACCCCTCCACTTT. Its translation: CASSPGQGRSPLHF.

CDR3 in amino acids: CASSYSGGPSYEQYF. In DNA, the CDR3 is TGTGCCAGCAGCTATAGCGGGGGGCCCTCCTACGAGCAGTACTTC. This chain connects TRBV7-6 to TRBJ2-7, with 10 bases fitting TRBD2. CDR1 SGHVS and CDR2 FNYEAQ come from the germline V gene. V shed 4 bases and J 0 bases; nucleotides not matched to a gene: 3. CDR3 length equals 15 residues.

The chain employs TRBV7-2 and TRBJ1-3; no definite D call. CDR3 size: 16 residues. V was pared by 0 bases and J by 4 bases, with 13 bases between. Germline assignment: CDR1 SGHTA and CDR2 FQGNSA. CDR3 sequence reads: CASSLAAGLSGNTIYF. The CDR3 DNA is TGTGCCAGCAGCTTAGCGGCGGGTTTAAGCGGAAACACCATATATTTT. Full variable domain (missing parts from reference TRBV7-2 and TRBJ1-3): GAGVSQSPSNKVTEKGKDVELRCDPISGHTALYWYRQSLGQGLEFLIYFQGNSAPDKSGLPSDRFSAERTGGSVSTLTIQRTQQEDSAVYLCASSLAAGLSGNTIYFGEGSWLTVV.

V and J are TRBV15 and TRBJ1-4; possibly TRBD1 for D (6 bases). This CDR3 region has 15 residues. The germline CDR1 and CDR2 sequences are LNHNV and YYDKDF (reference sequence). The V and J ends lost 1 base and 7 bases respectively, with 13 bases between them. The CDR3: CATSRARQGSEKLFF. The CDR3 DNA reads as TGTGCCACCAGCAGAGCCCGTCAGGGGAGTGAAAAACTGTTTTTT. The whole variable domain, filled in from reference TRBV15 and TRBJ1-4, reads DAMVIQNPRYQVTQFGKPVTLSCSQTLNHNVMYWYQQKSSQAPKLLFHYYDKDFNNEADTPDNFQSRRPNTSFCFLDIRSPGLGDTAMYLCATSRARQGSEKLFFGSGTQLSVL.

The chain carries TRBV7-2 and TRBJ2-3, with D perhaps TRBD2 (7 bases). The CDR3 is 15 residues long. In germline, CDR1 is SGHTA, CDR2 FQGNSA. V lost 2 bases and J lost 5, with 14 bases in between. CDR3 region: CASSLRGGGQDTQYF. DNA for the CDR3: TGTGCCAGCAGCTTACGTGGGGGGGGGCAAGATACGCAGTATTTT.

V is TRBV19 and J is TRBJ2-6; either TRBD1 or TRBD2 may supply D (7 bases each). Germline V gene sequence: CDR1 LNHDA, CDR2 SQIVND (reference sequence). Trimming shortened V by 6 bases and J by 0 bases, and 24 bases separated the two germline ends. CDR3 size: 20 residues. CDR3: CASSPNRGGEPGSGANVLTF. CDR3 coding DNA: TGTGCCAGTAGCCCGAACAGGGGAGGGGAACCGGGCTCTGGGGCCAACGTCCTGACTTTC.

The chain has TRBV19 and TRBJ2-2; D gene unclear. V shed 9 bases and J shed 3 bases, with 17 bases lying between them. The CDR3 covers 15 residues. Germline lookup yields CDR1 LNHDA and CDR2 SQIVND (reference sequence). The CDR3 DNA reads TGTGCCAGCAAGACACCTGATGGGGACACCGGGGAGCTGTTTTTT. It is translated as CASKTPDGDTGELFF. The whole variable domain, filled in from reference TRBV19 and TRBJ2-2, reads DGGITQSPKYLFRKEGQNVTLSCEQNLNHDAMYWYRQDPGQGLRLIYYSQIVNDFQKGDIAEGYSVSREKKESFPLTVTSAQKNPTAFYLCASKTPDGDTGELFFGEGSRLTVL.

This chain joins TRBV28 and TRBJ2-1; D is perhaps TRBD2 (5 bases). This CDR3 is built from 18 residues. The germline gives CDR1 MDHEN, CDR2 SYDVKM. Trimming stripped 4 bases from V and 2 bases from J, with 21 bases between. The CDR3 bases are TGTGCCAGCAGTTCTACCCCGATGAGGGAGCGAACCTACAATGAGCAGTTCTTC. Translation: CASSSTPMRERTYNEQFF. Based on the CDR3 plus reference TRBV28 and TRBJ2-1, the full variable domain is DVKVTQSSRYLVKRTGEKVFLECVQDMDHENMFWYRQDPGLGLRLIYFSYDVKMKEKGDIPEGYSVSREKKERFSLILESASTNQTSMYLCASSSTPMRERTYNEQFFGPGTRLTVL.

In its sample, this clone was seen once. The chain links TRBV19 to TRBJ1-1, with no clear D. CDR3 size: 15 residues. Trimming pared 1 base from V and 2 bases from J, leaving 11 bases between. Per the germline V gene, CDR1 is LNHDA and CDR2 is SQIVND (reference sequence). CDR3 sequence: CASSIGSGFNTEAFF. In nucleotides, the CDR3 is TGTGCCAGTAGTATAGGGTCGGGGTTCAACACTGAAGCTTTCTTT.

The J gene is TRBJ1-5, the V gene TRBV6-4, with 8 bases lining up with TRBD1. V shed 3 bases, J shed 9 bases, and the junction held 7 bases outside the gene matches. Germline V gives CDR1 MRHNA, CDR2 SNTAGT. The CDR3 covers 14 residues. The CDR3 sequence is CASSETGATPPQHF. CDR3 nucleotide sequence: TGTGCCAGCAGTGAGACAGGGGCTACCCCGCCCCAGCATTTT.

The chain recombines TRBV2 with TRBJ2-3, with D perhaps TRBD1 (5 bases). CDR1 and CDR2 (germline): SNHLY, FYNNEI. V was clipped by 7 bases and J by 1 base, with 12 bases between them. This CDR3 is 14 amino acids long. The CDR3 is CASTLGAGTDTQYF. The DNA for the CDR3 is TGTGCCAGCACCCTAGGGGCGGGCACAGATACGCAGTATTTT. The whole variable domain, filled in from reference TRBV2 and TRBJ2-3, reads EPEVTQTPSHQVTQMGQEVILRCVPISNHLYFYWYRQILGQKVEFLVSFYNNEISEKSEIFDDQFSVERPDGSNFTLKIRSTKLEDSAMYFCASTLGAGTDTQYFGPGTRLTVL.

V and J are TRBV19 and TRBJ1-3; D is possibly TRBD1 (6 bases). The length of the CDR3 is 15 residues. CDR1 LNHDA and CDR2 SQIVND come from the germline V gene (reference sequence). Trimming cost V 4 bases and J 4 bases, with 14 bases left between them. In DNA, the CDR3 is TGTGCCAGTAGTAGGATTGGGGGGCTCGGAAACACCATATATTTT. Residues: CASSRIGGLGNTIYF.